Each of the 18 T cell receptor beta chains below was sequenced from the same sample in a study of cytomegalovirus exposure and HLA in healthy donors. It was with 60 Vbeta and 13 Jbeta primers that the PCR ran. Data came from immunoSEQ multiplex PCR; TCRdb stores just in-frame clones and leaves some out. The sample consists of more than 100,000 clones, around 78% of them appearing once. The sample comprised PBMCs. The origin of the receptors is a female donor in good health and CMV-seropositive.

This clone was observed once. The V call is TRBV28, the J call TRBJ1-6; unclear D gene. V lost 6 bases and J 13 bases, leaving 10 bases between the germline ends. Germline CDR1 is MDHEN and CDR2 is SYDVKM. The CDR3 is 11 amino acids. The CDR3 here is CASRQEPPLHF. The CDR3, as DNA: TGTGCCAGCAGGCAGGAACCCCCCCTCCACTTT.

The table lists this clone with a few counts. The chain carries TRBV4-2 and TRBJ1-1, with 7 bases that match TRBD1. Germline loops: CDR1 LGHNA, CDR2 YNFKEQ. This CDR3 contains 14 residues. V was pared by 2 bases and J by 1 base, with 1 base of the junction left unmatched. CDR3 nucleotides: TGTGCCAGCAGCCAACAGGGGGGGAACACTGAAGCTTTCTTT. It specifies CASSQQGGNTEAFF.

The sample holds a few counts of this clone. The V and J genes are TRBV7-3 and TRBJ2-3; TRBD2 aligns across 9 bases. Germline CDR1 SGHTA, CDR2 FQGTGA. V trimming: 1 base; J trimming: 5 bases; junction bases outside the gene matches: 7. CDR3 length: 16 amino acids. The CDR3 nucleotides read TGTGCCAGCAGCTTAAGGGAGCGGGGGGCAGGAGATACGCAGTATTTT. It codes for CASSLRERGAGDTQYF.

The rearrangement joins TRBV7-2 to TRBJ1-1, with TRBD1 identical over 7 bases. V shed 4 bases and J 7 bases; nucleotides not matched to a gene: 6. The germline V gene encodes CDR1 SGHTA and CDR2 FQGNSA. The CDR3 covers 13 residues. The CDR3 region has the DNA TGTGCCAGCAGCTCCGGACAGGCGGGTGAAGCTTTCTTT. It yields the protein CASSSGQAGEAFF.

This sequence joins TRBV6-5 and TRBJ2-7, with 8 bases matching TRBD2. Germline CDR1 MNHEY, CDR2 SVGAGI. The junction had 9 bases not matched to a gene; V was cut back by 2 bases and J by 3 bases. This CDR3 is 16 amino acids long. Written as DNA, the CDR3 is TGTGCCAGCAGTTACCAACGGGGGCTAGCGGGCTACGAGCAGTACTTC. Translation: CASSYQRGLAGYEQYF.

This chain uses TRBV29-1 with TRBJ1-1, with 8 bases lining up with TRBD1. CDR3 length: 13 residues. Germline V gene sequence: CDR1 SQVTM, CDR2 ANQGSEA. J was trimmed by 11 bases and V by 4 bases; bases with no gene match: 12. CDR3: CSVGGSGGVDAFF. The CDR3 nucleotides are TGCAGCGTTGGAGGATCAGGGGGCGTGGATGCTTTCTTT.

The CDR3 spells CAWSVRTGWNEQFF. The CDR3 region has the DNA TGTGCCTGGAGTGTACGCACAGGGTGGAATGAGCAGTTCTTC. The V gene is TRBV30, the J gene TRBJ2-1, with D perhaps matching TRBD1 (6 bases). This CDR3 comprises 14 residues. The germline V gene encodes CDR1 GTSNPN and CDR2 SVGIG (reference sequence). V lost 0 bases and J lost 7, with 13 bases in between.

The rearrangement uses TRBV18 and TRBJ2-7; 7 nucleotides line up with TRBD1. CDR3 size: 13 residues. Germline-derived CDR1 and CDR2 are KGHSH and LQKENI. V shed 8 bases, J shed 3 bases, and the junction held 7 bases outside the gene matches. CDR3 amino acids: CASHDRDDYEQYF. CDR3 nucleotide sequence: TGTGCCAGCCACGACAGGGACGACTACGAGCAGTACTTC.

The J gene is TRBJ1-2, the V gene TRBV30, with 8 bases lining up with TRBD1. V shed 2 bases and J 0 bases; nucleotides not matched to a gene: 5. Per the germline V gene, CDR1 is GTSNPN and CDR2 is SVGIG (reference sequence). The CDR3 covers 15 residues. CDR3 in amino acids: CAWSIGQGTNYGYTF. The CDR3 bases are TGTGCCTGGAGTATAGGACAGGGAACTAACTATGGCTACACCTTC.

The chain has TRBV15 and TRBJ2-4; TRBD2 might be the D (6 bases). In germline, CDR1 is LNHNV, CDR2 YYDKDF (reference sequence). With 5 bases removed from V and 2 bases from J, the gap between germline ends came to 22 bases. The CDR3 runs 18 residues. The DNA for the CDR3 is TGTGCCACCAGCCGCCCGGAGGGAACCTCCGGATCCAAAAACATTCAGTACTTC. Its translation: CATSRPEGTSGSKNIQYF.

With respect to this clone: Other nucleotide sequences from this sample produce the same CDR3. V is TRBV5-6 and J is TRBJ1-5; 7 bases agree with TRBD1. Germline V gene data show CDR1 as SGHDT and CDR2 as YYEEEE. The trim removed 2 bases at V and 0 bases at J, leaving 11 bases unmatched. The CDR3 extends over 18 amino acids. As DNA, the CDR3 is TGTGCCAGCAGCTTCGCAGGGGGTAAGGGGTATAGCAATCAGCCCCAGCATTTT. Encoded protein: CASSFAGGKGYSNQPQHF.

This clone was picked up a small number of times. The rearrangement joins TRBV6-1 to TRBJ1-6; TRBD1 aligns across 7 bases. This CDR3 has 15 amino acids. Germline values: CDR1 MNHNS, CDR2 SASEGT. V lost 7 bases and J lost 0; bases outside the gene matches: 3. CDR3 region: CASMTGSSYNSPLHF. CDR3 DNA: TGTGCCAGCATGACAGGGAGCTCCTATAATTCACCCCTCCACTTT.

The V and J genes are TRBV4-1 and TRBJ1-1; 8 bases align to TRBD1. Losses at the gene ends were 2 bases for V and 1 base for J; bases not matched to a gene: 6. Germline V CDR1 and CDR2: MGHRA, YSYEKL. This CDR3 is built from 16 residues. CDR3 protein: CASSQLAGTGNTEAFF. DNA of the CDR3: TGCGCCAGCAGCCAACTGGCCGGGACAGGGAACACTGAAGCTTTCTTT.

The chain carries TRBV5-3 and TRBJ1-1; the D gene is possibly TRBD1 (6 bases). TRBV5-3 is identified as an open reading frame with a role that is uncertain. This CDR3 has 14 residues. Trimming shortened V by 5 bases and J by 4 bases, and 15 bases separated the two germline ends. DNA of the CDR3: TGTGCCAGAAGTCGGGACAACCAATCCACTGAAGCTTTCTTT. This encodes CARSRDNQSTEAFF.

The V gene is TRBV9, the J gene TRBJ2-1; 14 bases are a match to TRBD2. J gave up 8 bases and V 0 bases, and 7 bases lay outside the gene matches. Germline V gene sequence: CDR1 SGDLS, CDR2 YYNGEE. There are 17 residues in the CDR3. The CDR3 protein is CASSVGGGLAGGDEQFF. Here the CDR3 DNA reads TGTGCCAGCAGCGTAGGGGGAGGACTAGCGGGAGGAGATGAGCAGTTCTTC.

This clone has a single count. This chain links TRBV7-3 with TRBJ2-3; 8 nucleotides agree with TRBD2. Germline CDR1 reads SGHTA; CDR2 reads FQGTGA. J was trimmed by 4 bases and V by 0 bases; bases with no gene match: 3. CDR3 size: 15 residues. This CDR3 is CASSLTSGAADTQYF. CDR3 coding DNA: TGTGCCAGCAGCTTAACTAGCGGGGCAGCAGATACGCAGTATTTT.

The chain uses TRBV5-1 and TRBJ2-5; 8 bases map to TRBD2. V lost 1 base and J lost 2; bases outside the gene matches: 10. The germline gives CDR1 SGHRS, CDR2 YFSETQ. The CDR3 has 17 amino acids. The CDR3 DNA sequence: TGCGCCAGCAGCTTGTTCGTGACTAGCGATATACAAGAGACCCAGTACTTC. Protein product: CASSLFVTSDIQETQYF. The full variable domain, completed using reference TRBV5-1 and TRBJ2-5, is KAGVTQTPRYLIKTRGQQVTLSCSPISGHRSVSWYQQTPGQGLQFLFEYFSETQRNKGNFPGRFSGRQFSNSRSEMNVSTLELGDSALYLCASSLFVTSDIQETQYFGPGTRLLVL.

V usage is TRBV23-1 and J usage is TRBJ1-2; 7 bases are a match to TRBD1. TRBV23-1 is noted as an ORF with a role that remains uncertain. The CDR3 spans 22 residues. Trimming took 0 bases from V and 8 from J; bases not matched to a gene: 30. The CDR3 DNA follows: TGCGCCAGCAGTCAATCCCACAGGGGCGTATCCCCCTCTACGAATAGCGTCGGGGGCTACACCTTC. This gives the protein CASSQSHRGVSPSTNSVGGYTF.